What follows describes a single T cell receptor beta chain. Per the study methods: Cell counts per sample came from amplifying reference gene primers. The table came from immunoSEQ multiplex PCR; TCRdb's copy has only in-frame clones and leaves some out. The DNA gave D and trimming, while V, J and clone size come from that table. The table lists about 180,000 clones, around 80% of them singletons. J gave up 8 bases and V 3 bases, and 5 bases lay outside the gene matches. Looked up from germline, CDR1 is LNHDA and CDR2 is SQIVND (reference sequence). This CDR3 comprises 13 residues. This specimen comes from a study of blood T cell repertoires in COVID-19. Background on the study: COVID-19 samples, acute and convalescent, were from the United States, Italy and Spain. Nucleic acid was either cDNA or gDNA, and it came from T cells, B-cell-depleted T cells, or PBMCs.

The sequenced sample consisted of peripheral blood. This TCR derives from a woman aged 80 or older with COVID-19, enrolled during active disease. The rearrangement links TRBV19 to TRBJ1-2, with 8 bases fitting TRBD1. The CDR3 is CASSIWQGAGYTF. The CDR3 region has the DNA TGTGCCAGTAGTATCTGGCAGGGGGCCGGCTACACCTTC.